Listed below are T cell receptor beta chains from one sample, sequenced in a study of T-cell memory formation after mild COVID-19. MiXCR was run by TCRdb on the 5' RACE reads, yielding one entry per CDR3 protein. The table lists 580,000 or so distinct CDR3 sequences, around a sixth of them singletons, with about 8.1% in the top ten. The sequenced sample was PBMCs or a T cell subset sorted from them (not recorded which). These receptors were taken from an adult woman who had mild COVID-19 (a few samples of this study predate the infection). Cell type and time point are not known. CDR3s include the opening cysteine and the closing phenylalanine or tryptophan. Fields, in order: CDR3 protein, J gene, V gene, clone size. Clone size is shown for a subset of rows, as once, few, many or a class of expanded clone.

CDR3: CASSLADRGSYEQYF
J: TRBJ2-7
V: TRBV5-4
size: few

CDR3: CASSRPDRYQNYGYTF
J: TRBJ1-2
V: TRBV7-9
size: .

CDR3: CASRFGTGLSTDTQYF
J: TRBJ2-3
V: TRBV11-2
size: .

CDR3: CASIPGLAGARLYEQYF
J: TRBJ2-7
V: TRBV6-1
size: .

CDR3: CATSTSNGEQFF
J: TRBJ2-1
V: TRBV15
size: many

CDR3: CASSPPGGETMNTEDFF
J: TRBJ1-1
V: TRBV7-6
size: .

CDR3: CASSRDNSEETQYF
J: TRBJ2-5
V: TRBV11-3
size: few

CDR3: CAWSATGGSGDTQYF
J: TRBJ2-3
V: TRBV30
size: .

CDR3: CATRTRGSSYNEQFF
J: TRBJ2-1
V: TRBV12-3/TRBV12-4
size: .

CDR3: CASSFQGGNTGELFF
J: TRBJ2-2
V: TRBV7-3
size: few

CDR3: CASSPRFQYEQYF
J: TRBJ2-7
V: TRBV7-6
size: few

CDR3: CASSLNGGTEAFF
J: TRBJ1-1
V: TRBV5-1
size: many

CDR3: CAIGRGQTEAFF
J: TRBJ1-1
V: TRBV10-3
size: few

CDR3: CASSWDSPYGANVLTF
J: TRBJ2-6
V: TRBV5-4
size: .

CDR3: CASSQGQGPPGELFF
J: TRBJ2-2
V: TRBV4-1
size: .

CDR3: CASSEQGLRGDTQYF
J: TRBJ2-3
V: TRBV6-1
size: few

CDR3: CASSSGPAGELFF
J: TRBJ2-2
V: TRBV7-2
size: .

CDR3: CSAAGTASQEQYF
J: TRBJ2-7
V: TRBV20-1
size: few

CDR3: CASSFRFSILGGTTDTQYF
J: TRBJ2-3
V: TRBV7-9
size: many

CDR3: CSAIRGIAPVRETQYF
J: TRBJ2-5
V: TRBV20-1
size: few

CDR3: CASSPGQGNQETQYF
J: TRBJ2-5
V: TRBV18
size: .

CDR3: CASNTGNTEAFF
J: TRBJ1-1
V: TRBV4-1
size: few

CDR3: CASNPSGTPFGEQYF
J: TRBJ2-7
V: TRBV9
size: .

CDR3: CASSGPGHQFYEQYF
J: TRBJ2-7
V: TRBV6-5
size: .

CDR3: CASSVGLQGNTEAFF
J: TRBJ1-1
V: TRBV9
size: few

CDR3: CASSWDSPNTEAFF
J: TRBJ1-1
V: TRBV6-5
size: .

CDR3: CASSLWTFNEQYF
J: TRBJ2-7
V: TRBV5-1
size: .

CDR3: CASSYSTGNGYTF
J: TRBJ1-2
V: TRBV6-5
size: .

CDR3: CASSPEWNTEAFF
J: TRBJ1-1
V: TRBV27
size: many

CDR3: CSAPGPGDTEAFF
J: TRBJ1-1
V: TRBV20-1
size: .

CDR3: CSASTGPYEQYF
J: TRBJ2-7
V: TRBV29-1
size: few

CDR3: CASSLNGNSGNTIYF
J: TRBJ1-3
V: TRBV7-9
size: .

CDR3: CASTAFSGKQQETQYF
J: TRBJ2-5
V: TRBV5-8
size: .

CDR3: CASRSRWGQPADTQYF
J: TRBJ2-3
V: TRBV6-1
size: few

CDR3: CASSGEVSDGYGYTF
J: TRBJ1-2
V: TRBV9
size: few

CDR3: CASIPNVGYNSPLHF
J: TRBJ1-6
V: TRBV12-3/TRBV12-4
size: many

CDR3: CATSGQGARAF
J: TRBJ1-2
V: TRBV15
size: .

CDR3: CASNAGLLNTGELFF
J: TRBJ2-2
V: TRBV11-1
size: .

CDR3: CASSQDASARSYNEQFF
J: TRBJ2-1
V: TRBV14
size: few

CDR3: CASSPLLQGTEAFF
J: TRBJ1-1
V: TRBV5-1
size: .

CDR3: CAWSIWEYHNYGYTF
J: TRBJ1-2
V: TRBV30
size: .

CDR3: CASSVRDVTSPLHF
J: TRBJ1-6
V: TRBV3-1
size: .

CDR3: CSVEGLAGVNEQYF
J: TRBJ2-7
V: TRBV29-1
size: few

CDR3: CASSLGTGENTEAFF
J: TRBJ1-1
V: TRBV11-3
size: .

CDR3: CSAQTGTGGNQPQHF
J: TRBJ1-5
V: TRBV20-1
size: .

CDR3: CASSVAGINEQYF
J: TRBJ2-7
V: TRBV9
size: once

CDR3: CASSLYPEAGYTF
J: TRBJ1-2
V: TRBV27
size: few

CDR3: CASSLSGTGGAGETQYF
J: TRBJ2-5
V: TRBV7-2
size: .

CDR3: CSARDLTNNEQFF
J: TRBJ2-1
V: TRBV20-1
size: few

CDR3: CASSWGTGGTNEKLFF
J: TRBJ1-4
V: TRBV5-1
size: .

CDR3: CASSPTSSGSYNEQFF
J: TRBJ2-1
V: TRBV18
size: .

CDR3: CSASVLVGLNQPQHF
J: TRBJ1-5
V: TRBV20-1
size: few

CDR3: CASSLGQGIGTDTQYF
J: TRBJ2-3
V: TRBV5-1
size: few